A selection of T cell receptor beta chains follows, all from one sample in a study of T cell changes during pregnancy in multiple sclerosis. Using immunoSEQ multiplex PCR, the repertoire was profiled, and TCRdb retains in-frame clones only, with some absent. The sample records about 100,000 clones, 75% to 95% being singletons. The sample was peripheral blood, taken in the second trimester of pregnancy. Every receptor here comes from a female donor with multiple sclerosis, enrolled in a pregnancy study. Each CDR3 is given with its conserved first and last residue. Fields, in order: D gene, V gene, clone size, J gene, CDR3 DNA, CDR3 protein. The D gene is left open where the match is weak. Size is omitted from some rows. Given values are once, few, many or a class for expanded clones.

D: NA; V: TRBV6-5; size: NA; J: TRBJ1-3; DNA: TGTGCCAGCATCCCCGGAACAGGGAACACCATATATTTT; CDR3: CASIPGTGNTIYF
D: TRBD2; V: TRBV11-2; size: NA; J: TRBJ2-7; DNA: TGTGCCAGCAGCTTAAGATTTGCGGGAGGGGACGAGCAGTACTTC; CDR3: CASSLRFAGGDEQYF
D: TRBD1; V: TRBV6-5; size: NA; J: TRBJ2-5; DNA: TGTGCCAGCAGTTACGGGACAGGGGAAGAGACCCAGTACTTC; CDR3: CASSYGTGEETQYF
D: NA; V: TRBV28; size: NA; J: TRBJ1-1; DNA: TGTGCCAGCACCACAGGGACCACTGAAGCTTTCTTT; CDR3: CASTTGTTEAFF
D: TRBD2; V: TRBV7-9; size: NA; J: TRBJ2-3; DNA: TGTGCCAGCTTAGGGTTACGACTAGCTTGGCCTATCGAGGCAGATACGCAGTATTTT; CDR3: CASLGLRLAWPIEADTQYF
D: NA; V: TRBV30; size: NA; J: TRBJ1-1; DNA: TGTGCCTGGAGTACCCAACTAGGGAGGACTGAAGCTTTCTTT; CDR3: CAWSTQLGRTEAFF
D: TRBD1; V: TRBV7-3; size: NA; J: TRBJ2-1; DNA: TGTGCCAGCAGTTCATTCCGGGACAGCTCATACAATGAGCAGTTCTTC; CDR3: CASSSFRDSSYNEQFF
D: TRBD2; V: TRBV9; size: once; J: TRBJ2-7; DNA: TGTGCCAGCAGCGTCGGACTAGCCTTGAACGAGCAGTACTTC; CDR3: CASSVGLALNEQYF
D: TRBD1; V: TRBV18; size: NA; J: TRBJ1-4; DNA: TGTGCCAGCTCACCACGGGGTGGACAGGGAATTAATGAAAAACTGTTTTTT; CDR3: CASSPRGGQGINEKLFF
D: NA; V: TRBV29-1; size: NA; J: TRBJ2-1; DNA: TGCAGCTCCCGTGAAGGGGGCAATGAGCAGTTCTTC; CDR3: CSSREGGNEQFF
D: NA; V: TRBV5-6; size: once; J: TRBJ2-7; DNA: TGTGCCAGCAGCTTGGACGGGGGGCTAACCTACGAGCAGTACTTC; CDR3: CASSLDGGLTYEQYF
D: TRBD2; V: TRBV14; size: NA; J: TRBJ2-5; DNA: TGTGCCAGCAGCCACTTACTAGCGGTACAAGAGACCCAGTACTTC; CDR3: CASSHLLAVQETQYF
D: TRBD1; V: TRBV5-4; size: NA; J: TRBJ1-4; DNA: TGTGCCAGCAGCTCAGGACAGGGACGGGAGGAACTGTTTTTT; CDR3: CASSSGQGREELFF
D: TRBD1; V: TRBV5-4; size: NA; J: TRBJ2-7; DNA: TGTGCCAGCCAAGGACAGGGCTACGAGCAGTACTTC; CDR3: CASQGQGYEQYF
D: NA; V: TRBV6-5; size: NA; J: TRBJ2-1; DNA: TGTGCCAGCAGTTACTCTTCAGGGTCCCTCAATGAGCAGTTCTTC; CDR3: CASSYSSGSLNEQFF
D: NA; V: TRBV28; size: NA; J: TRBJ2-1; DNA: TGTGCCAGCAGTCCCCGGGGAGGGGGTCAGTATGAGCAGTTCTTC; CDR3: CASSPRGGGQYEQFF
D: TRBD2; V: TRBV11-2; size: NA; J: TRBJ2-7; DNA: TGTGCCAGCACCCTCGGGACTAGCGGGAGCGGGCAGTACTTC; CDR3: CASTLGTSGSGQYF
D: TRBD1; V: TRBV19; size: NA; J: TRBJ1-3; DNA: TGTGCCAGTAGCCGGGACAGGGGAAACACCATATATTTT; CDR3: CASSRDRGNTIYF
D: NA; V: TRBV5-1; size: once; J: TRBJ2-7; DNA: TGCGCCAGCAGCTTGGGCGAGGCCGCTACCTACGAGCAGTACTTC; CDR3: CASSLGEAATYEQYF
D: TRBD2; V: TRBV6-5; size: NA; J: TRBJ2-7; DNA: TGTGCCAGCAGTTACTCGTACGGGGGAGGGCCGGGGGAGCAGTACTTC; CDR3: CASSYSYGGGPGEQYF
D: TRBD2; V: TRBV5-1; size: NA; J: TRBJ2-5; DNA: TGCGCCAGCAGCTCTAGCGGGAGAAGGGAGACCCAGTACTTC; CDR3: CASSSSGRRETQYF